One T cell receptor beta chain is described in this entry. Its matching antigen is unknown. The primer mix had 60 Vbeta and 13 Jbeta primers. Clones were sequenced by immunoSEQ multiplex PCR, and TCRdb holds only the in-frame ones, with some missing. The data show around 100,000 clones, roughly four fifths seen once. CDR1 and CDR2 from the germline V gene are SGHDT and YYEEEE. CDR3 length: 16 amino acids. Deletions cut 4 bases from V and 0 bases from J, with 14 bases between. The data stem from a study of cytomegalovirus exposure and HLA in healthy donors. The study, taken as a whole, reports: The study recorded about 160 TCR beta chains that were cytomegalovirus-associated. Segments of the TCR beta V type were, in most cases, productive about 87% or about 30% of the time in an earlier analysis.

Though probably carrying unrecorded immune exposures, donors were nominally healthy at sampling. V gene TRBV5-6 combines with J gene TRBJ2-1; TRBD2 is a possible D gene (5 bases). The sequence came from a young woman in good health and CMV-seronegative. The sequencing input was PBMCs. The CDR3 DNA reads as TGTGCCAGCAGCCCGACTTCGGGGAGCTCCTACAATGAGCAGTTCTTC. This gives the protein CASSPTSGSSYNEQFF. Supplemented by reference TRBV5-6 and TRBJ2-1, the full variable domain reads DAGVTQSPTHLIKTRGQQVTLRCSPKSGHDTVSWYQQALGQGPQFIFQYYEEEERQRGNFPDRFSGHQFPNYSSELNVNALLLGDSALYLCASSPTSGSSYNEQFFGPGTRLTVL.